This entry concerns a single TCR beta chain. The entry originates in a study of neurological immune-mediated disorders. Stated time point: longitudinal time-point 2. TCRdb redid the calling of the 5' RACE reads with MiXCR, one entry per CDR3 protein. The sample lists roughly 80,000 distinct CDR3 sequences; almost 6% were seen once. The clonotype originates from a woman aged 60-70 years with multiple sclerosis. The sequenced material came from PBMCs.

This CDR3 is CSAEGGANEQYF. Written as DNA, the CDR3 is TGCAGTGCAGAGGGGGGGGCCAACGAGCAGTACTTC. This chain joins TRBV20-1 and TRBJ2-7, with D possibly being TRBD2 (7 bases). Trimming shortened V by 6 bases and J by 5 bases, and 14 bases separated the two germline ends. Per the germline V gene, CDR1 is DFQATT and CDR2 is SNEGSKA (reference sequence). CDR3 length equals 12 residues.